Listed here are 13 T cell receptor beta chains from one sample, sequenced in a study of T cell responses to AZD1222 COVID-19 vaccine. Method: immunoSEQ multiplex PCR; TCRdb's copy keeps in-frame clones and lacks some. The data show 150,000 to 180,000 clones, 87% seen once. The material sequenced was peripheral blood, taken 28 days after the second AZD1222 dose. Every receptor here comes from an adult who received the AZD1222 COVID-19 vaccine.

This chain uses TRBV14 with TRBJ2-5; 12 bases map to TRBD2. The ends lost 1 base at V and 5 bases at J; junction bases unmatched: 2. CDR1 and CDR2 from the germline V gene are SGHDN and FVKESK. CDR3 length: 15 amino acids. The DNA for the CDR3 is TGTGCCAGCAGCCAAGGACTAGCGGGAGTGGAGACCCAGTACTTC. This encodes CASSQGLAGVETQYF.

The chain has TRBV9 and TRBJ1-6; D unresolved. The CDR3 is 14 residues long. Germline loops: CDR1 SGDLS, CDR2 YYNGEE. Trimming shortened V by 2 bases and J by 4 bases, and 7 bases separated the two germline ends. CDR3 nucleotide sequence: TGTGCCAGCAGCGTTCGGATTTATAATTCACCCCTCCACTTT. Its translation: CASSVRIYNSPLHF.

The chain links TRBV7-2 to TRBJ1-2; the match to TRBD1 covers 9 bases. V gave up 5 bases and J gave up 8 bases; unmatched junction bases: 15. The CDR3 runs 16 residues. Germline V gives CDR1 SGHTA, CDR2 FQGNSA. The CDR3 protein is CASSPQPRTGALGYTF. CDR3 nucleotide sequence: TGTGCCAGCAGCCCACAGCCCCGGACAGGGGCGTTAGGCTACACCTTC.

The V gene is TRBV7-9, the J gene TRBJ2-3, with 13 bases identical to TRBD2. CDR1 is SEHNR, CDR2 FQNEAQ, per germline (reference sequence). The CDR3 contains 18 residues. Trimming took 10 bases from V and 2 from J; bases not matched to a gene: 15. The CDR3 sequence: CATAGLAGTGGPTDTQYF. The CDR3 bases are TGTGCCACCGCGGGACTAGCGGGAACCGGCGGGCCCACAGATACGCAGTATTTT.

On this clone itself: The junction does not match germline at one end; this may be a read error. J is TRBJ2-7 and V is TRBV7-2; 12 nucleotides agree with TRBD2. Germline V gives CDR1 SGHTA, CDR2 FQGNSA. This CDR3 contains 14 residues. The CDR3 DNA reads as TGTGCCAGCAGCCTAGCGGGAGGGAGAAACGAGCAGTACTTC. Its translation: CASSLAGGRNEQYF.

The chain combines TRBV18 with TRBJ1-1; 9 bases agree with TRBD1. Trimming at V came to 4 bases and at J to 5 bases, leaving 8 bases not matched to a gene. Germline CDR1 KGHSH, CDR2 LQKENI. This CDR3 contains 15 residues. The CDR3 reads CASSQQTGGWTEAFF. The CDR3 DNA sequence: TGTGCCAGCTCACAACAGACAGGGGGATGGACTGAAGCTTTCTTT.

J is TRBJ1-1 and V is TRBV19; no clear D gene. Trimming stripped 5 bases from V and 8 bases from J, with 15 bases between. The germline gives CDR1 LNHDA, CDR2 SQIVND (reference sequence). This CDR3 region has 13 residues. CDR3 region: CASSVPGPGEAFF. As DNA, the CDR3 is TGTGCCAGTAGTGTCCCTGGTCCGGGAGAAGCTTTCTTT.

The chain is built from TRBV5-1 and TRBJ2-1, with D uncertain. Germline values: CDR1 SGHRS, CDR2 YFSETQ. Between the trimmed V and J ends, which lost 7 bases and 5 bases, there was a span of 13 bases. The CDR3 is made up of 13 amino acids. The CDR3 reads CASLGIGNNEQFF. In DNA, the CDR3 is TGCGCCAGCTTGGGAATTGGGAACAATGAGCAGTTCTTC.

This clone was counted a single time. J is TRBJ1-2 and V is TRBV5-4; D is uncertain. Between the trimmed V and J ends, which lost 3 bases and 6 bases, there was a span of 9 bases. The CDR3 runs to 12 residues. CDR1 and CDR2 (germline): SGHNT, YYREEE (reference sequence). The CDR3 sequence is CASSSQADGYTF. The CDR3 coding sequence is TGTGCCAGCAGCTCTCAGGCGGATGGCTACACCTTC.

V usage is TRBV7-9 and J usage is TRBJ2-3; D possibly corresponds to TRBD2 (6 bases). Germline lookup yields CDR1 SEHNR and CDR2 FQNEAQ (reference sequence). The CDR3 sequence is 15 residues long. V lost 5 bases and J lost 5, with 17 bases in between. The DNA for the CDR3 is TGTGCCAGCAGCCGAGGGACTTTATCGCTAGATACGCAGTATTTT. Translated: CASSRGTLSLDTQYF.

J is TRBJ2-5 and V is TRBV7-9; 7 bases match TRBD1. Germline trimming cut 5 bases from V and 4 bases from J; bases unmatched to any gene: 7. CDR1 and CDR2 from the germline V gene are SEHNR and FQNEAQ (reference sequence). The CDR3 contains 14 residues. The CDR3 sequence: CASSPSRTGETQYF. CDR3 nucleotides: TGTGCCAGCAGCCCCTCGAGGACAGGAGAGACCCAGTACTTC.

The chain combines TRBV15 with TRBJ2-3; D not certain. Trimming stripped 0 bases from V and 2 bases from J, with 6 bases between. The CDR3 runs 14 residues. Germline V gene sequence: CDR1 LNHNV, CDR2 YYDKDF (reference sequence). This chain's CDR3 is CATSRDVVTDTQYF. In nucleotides, the CDR3 is TGTGCCACCAGCAGAGATGTGGTCACAGATACGCAGTATTTT.

The chain has TRBV6-5 and TRBJ2-7, with 8 bases aligning to TRBD2. Germline V gives CDR1 MNHEY, CDR2 SVGAGI. J was trimmed by 1 base and V by 6 bases; bases with no gene match: 5. This CDR3 is 14 amino acids long. The CDR3 region is CASSPRGGSYEQYF. The CDR3, as DNA: TGTGCCAGCAGCCCCCGGGGGGGGTCCTACGAGCAGTACTTC.